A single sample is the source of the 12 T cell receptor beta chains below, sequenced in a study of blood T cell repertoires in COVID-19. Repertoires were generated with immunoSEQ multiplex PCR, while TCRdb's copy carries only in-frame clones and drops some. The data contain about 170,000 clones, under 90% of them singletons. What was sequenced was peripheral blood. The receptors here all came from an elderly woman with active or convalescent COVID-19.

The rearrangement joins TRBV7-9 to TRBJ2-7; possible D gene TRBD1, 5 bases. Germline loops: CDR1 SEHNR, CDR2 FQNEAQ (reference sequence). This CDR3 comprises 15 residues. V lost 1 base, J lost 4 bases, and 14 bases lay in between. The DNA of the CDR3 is TGTGCCAGCAGCTTAGGTTCGTCAGGGCGGTACGAGCAGTACTTC. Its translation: CASSLGSSGRYEQYF.

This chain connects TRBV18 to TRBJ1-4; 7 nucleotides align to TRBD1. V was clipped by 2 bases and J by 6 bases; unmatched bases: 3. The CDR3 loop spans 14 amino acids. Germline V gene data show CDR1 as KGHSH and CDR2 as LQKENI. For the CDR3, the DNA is TGTGCCAGCTCACCATACAGGGGCGATGAAAAACTGTTTTTT. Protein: CASSPYRGDEKLFF. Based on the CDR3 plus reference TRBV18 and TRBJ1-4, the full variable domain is NAGVMQNPRHLVRRRGQEARLRCSPMKGHSHVYWYRQLPEEGLKFMVYLQKENIIDESGMPKERFSAEFPKEGPSILRIQQVVRGDSAAYFCASSPYRGDEKLFFGSGTQLSVL.

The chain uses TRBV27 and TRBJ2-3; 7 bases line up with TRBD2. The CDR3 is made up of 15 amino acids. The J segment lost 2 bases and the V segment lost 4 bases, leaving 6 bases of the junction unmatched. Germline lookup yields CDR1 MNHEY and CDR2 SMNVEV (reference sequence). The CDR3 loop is CASSSSGAHTDTQYF. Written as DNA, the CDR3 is TGTGCCAGCAGTTCGAGCGGGGCCCACACAGATACGCAGTATTTT.

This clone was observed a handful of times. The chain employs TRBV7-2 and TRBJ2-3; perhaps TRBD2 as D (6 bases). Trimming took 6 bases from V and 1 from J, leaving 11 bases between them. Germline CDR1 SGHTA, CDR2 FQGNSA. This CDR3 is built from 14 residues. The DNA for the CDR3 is TGTGCCAGCAGGAGTCTAGCGCGCACAGATACGCAGTATTTT. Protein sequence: CASRSLARTDTQYF. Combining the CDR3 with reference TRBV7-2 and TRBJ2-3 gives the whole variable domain GAGVSQSPSNKVTEKGKDVELRCDPISGHTALYWYRQSLGQGLEFLIYFQGNSAPDKSGLPSDRFSAERTGGSVSTLTIQRTQQEDSAVYLCASRSLARTDTQYFGPGTRLTVL.

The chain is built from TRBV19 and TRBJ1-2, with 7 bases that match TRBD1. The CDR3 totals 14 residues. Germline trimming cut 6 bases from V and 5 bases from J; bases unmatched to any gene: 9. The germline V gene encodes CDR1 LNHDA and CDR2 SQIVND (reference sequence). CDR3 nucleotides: TGTGCCAGTAGGACCGGGACAGCGCAGTATGGCTACACCTTC. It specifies CASRTGTAQYGYTF. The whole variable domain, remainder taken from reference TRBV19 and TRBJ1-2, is DGGITQSPKYLFRKEGQNVTLSCEQNLNHDAMYWYRQDPGQGLRLIYYSQIVNDFQKGDIAEGYSVSREKKESFPLTVTSAQKNPTAFYLCASRTGTAQYGYTFGSGTRLTVV.

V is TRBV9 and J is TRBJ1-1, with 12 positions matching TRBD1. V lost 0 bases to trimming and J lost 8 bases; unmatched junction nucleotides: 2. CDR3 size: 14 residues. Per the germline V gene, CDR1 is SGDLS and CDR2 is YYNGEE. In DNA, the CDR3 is TGTGCCAGCAGCGTAGGGGACAGGGGGCGGGAAGCTTTCTTT. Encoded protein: CASSVGDRGREAFF.

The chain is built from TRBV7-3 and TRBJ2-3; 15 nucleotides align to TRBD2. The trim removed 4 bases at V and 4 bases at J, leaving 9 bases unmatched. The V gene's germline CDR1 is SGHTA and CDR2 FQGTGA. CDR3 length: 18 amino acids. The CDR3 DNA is TGTGCCAGCAGCTCCCTTAGGACTAGCGGGAGGGCCGCAGATACGCAGTATTTT. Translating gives CASSSLRTSGRAADTQYF.

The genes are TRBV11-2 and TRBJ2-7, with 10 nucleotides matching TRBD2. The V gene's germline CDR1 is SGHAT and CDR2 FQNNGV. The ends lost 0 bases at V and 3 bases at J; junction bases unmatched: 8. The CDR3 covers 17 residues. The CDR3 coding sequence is TGTGCCAGCAGCTTAGATAGAATCGCTAGCGGGAGCTACGAGCAGTACTTC. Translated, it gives CASSLDRIASGSYEQYF.

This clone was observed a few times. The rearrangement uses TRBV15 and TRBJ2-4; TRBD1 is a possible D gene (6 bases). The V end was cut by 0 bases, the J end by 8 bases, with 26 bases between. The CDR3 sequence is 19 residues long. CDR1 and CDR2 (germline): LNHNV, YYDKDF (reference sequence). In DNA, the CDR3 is TGTGCCACCAGCAGAGATCCGCAGGGGTCCATCTTACTGGGAGACATTCAGTACTTC. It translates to CATSRDPQGSILLGDIQYF.

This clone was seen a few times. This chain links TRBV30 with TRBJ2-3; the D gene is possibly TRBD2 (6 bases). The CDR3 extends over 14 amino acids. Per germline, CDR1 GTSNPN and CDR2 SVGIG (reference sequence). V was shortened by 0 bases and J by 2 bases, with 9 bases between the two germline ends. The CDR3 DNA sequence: TGTGCCTGGAGTGTCGGGGGATTCACAGATACGCAGTATTTT. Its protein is CAWSVGGFTDTQYF. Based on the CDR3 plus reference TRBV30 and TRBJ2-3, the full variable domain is SQTIHQWPATLVQPVGSPLSLECTVEGTSNPNLYWYRQAAGRGLQLLFYSVGIGQISSEVPQNLSASRPQDRQFILSSKKLLLSDSGFYLCAWSVGGFTDTQYFGPGTRLTVL.

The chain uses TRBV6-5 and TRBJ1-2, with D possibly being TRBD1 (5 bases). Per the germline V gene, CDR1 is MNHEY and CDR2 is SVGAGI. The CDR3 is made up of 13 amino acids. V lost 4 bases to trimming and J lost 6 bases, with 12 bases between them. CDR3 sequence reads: CASSSRDRNGYTF. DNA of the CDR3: TGTGCCAGCAGTTCCAGGGATCGGAATGGCTACACCTTC.

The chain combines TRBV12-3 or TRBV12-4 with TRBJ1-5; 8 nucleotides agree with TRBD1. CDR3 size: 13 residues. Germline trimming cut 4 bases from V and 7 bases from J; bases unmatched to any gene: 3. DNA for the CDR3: TGTGCCAGCAGTTCGGCAGGGGGCCAGCCCCAGCATTTT. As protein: CASSSAGGQPQHF.